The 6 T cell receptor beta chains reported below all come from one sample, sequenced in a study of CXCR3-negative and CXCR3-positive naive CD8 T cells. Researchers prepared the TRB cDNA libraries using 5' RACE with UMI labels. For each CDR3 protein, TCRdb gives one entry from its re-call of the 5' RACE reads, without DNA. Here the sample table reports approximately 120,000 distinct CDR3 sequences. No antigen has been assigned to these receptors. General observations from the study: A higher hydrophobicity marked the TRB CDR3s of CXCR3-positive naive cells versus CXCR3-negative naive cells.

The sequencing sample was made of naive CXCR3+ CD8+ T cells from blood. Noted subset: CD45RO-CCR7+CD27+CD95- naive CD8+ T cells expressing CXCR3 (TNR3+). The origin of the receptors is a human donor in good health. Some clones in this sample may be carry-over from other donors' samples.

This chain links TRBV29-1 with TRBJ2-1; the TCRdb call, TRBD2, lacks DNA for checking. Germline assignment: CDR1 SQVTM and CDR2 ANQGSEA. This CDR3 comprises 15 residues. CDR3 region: CSVATGTSSDNEQFF.

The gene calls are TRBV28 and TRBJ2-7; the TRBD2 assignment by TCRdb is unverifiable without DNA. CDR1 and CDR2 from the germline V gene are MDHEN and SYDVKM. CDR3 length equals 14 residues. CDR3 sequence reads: CASSFGTSGYEQYF.

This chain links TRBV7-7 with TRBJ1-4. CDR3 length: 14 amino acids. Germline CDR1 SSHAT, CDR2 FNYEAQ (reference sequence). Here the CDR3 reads CASSLVSTNEKLFF.

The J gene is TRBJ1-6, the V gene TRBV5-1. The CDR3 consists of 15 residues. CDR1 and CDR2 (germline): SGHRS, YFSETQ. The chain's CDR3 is CASSLGGSYNSPLHF.

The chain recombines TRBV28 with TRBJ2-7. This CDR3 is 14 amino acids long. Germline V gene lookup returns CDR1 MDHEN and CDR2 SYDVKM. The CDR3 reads CASRGTGSLHEQYF.

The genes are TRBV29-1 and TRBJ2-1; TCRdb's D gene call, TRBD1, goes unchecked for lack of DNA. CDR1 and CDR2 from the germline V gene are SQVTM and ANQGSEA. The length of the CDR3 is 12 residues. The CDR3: CSVERDRDEQFF.